This TCR beta chain is drawn from a study of response to subunit inactivated influenza vaccine. Study-wide results and limits: After each seasonal influenza vaccination, few new T cells are recruited, the authors suggested.

CDR3 size: 14 residues. Trimming left V 3 bases short and J 0 bases short, with 9 bases between. TCRdb re-called the RT-PCR reads through MiXCR, storing one row per CDR3 protein. Among under 800,000 distinct CDR3 sequences listed, over 11% were seen once. This clonotype was counted at least ten times. The antigen is unknown. The gene calls are TRBV12-3 or TRBV12-4 and TRBJ2-7, with D perhaps matching TRBD2 (6 bases). The receptor comes from a man aged 45 to 65 who received an inactivated influenza vaccine. The material sequenced was PBMCs from blood, taken about 14 days before vaccination. The CDR3 sequence: CASSFGGNSYEQYF. CDR3 DNA sequence: TGTGCCAGCAGTTTCGGGGGTAACTCCTACGAGCAGTACTTC.